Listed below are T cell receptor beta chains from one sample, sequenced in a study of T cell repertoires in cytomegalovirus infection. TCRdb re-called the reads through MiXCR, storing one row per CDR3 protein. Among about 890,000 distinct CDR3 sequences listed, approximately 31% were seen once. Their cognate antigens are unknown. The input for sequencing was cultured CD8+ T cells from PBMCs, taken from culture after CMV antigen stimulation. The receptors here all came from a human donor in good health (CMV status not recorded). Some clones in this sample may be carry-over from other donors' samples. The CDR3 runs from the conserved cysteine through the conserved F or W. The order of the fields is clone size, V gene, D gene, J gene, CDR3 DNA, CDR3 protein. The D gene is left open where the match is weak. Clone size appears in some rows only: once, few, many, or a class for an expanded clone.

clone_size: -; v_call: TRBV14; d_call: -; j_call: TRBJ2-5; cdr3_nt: TGTGCCAGCAGCCAAGAACGATATAGCGAGACCCAGTACTTC; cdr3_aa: CASSQERYSETQYF
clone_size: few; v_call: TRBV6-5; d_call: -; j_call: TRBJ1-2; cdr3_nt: TGTGCCAGCGGAGGGGGGTTGGAGATCGTTGGGGGCTACACCTTC; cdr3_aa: CASGGGLEIVGGYTF
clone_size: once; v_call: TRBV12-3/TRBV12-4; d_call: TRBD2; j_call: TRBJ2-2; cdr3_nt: TGTGCCAGCACCCAAGTCGCGGCGGGGGGCCGCACCGGGGAGCTGTTTTTT; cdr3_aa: CASTQVAAGGRTGELFF
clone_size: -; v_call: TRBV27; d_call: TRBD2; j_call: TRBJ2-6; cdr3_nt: TGTGCCAGCAGTTCCCCGGGGAGGGCTTTAAGCTCTGGGGCCAACGTCCTGACTTTC; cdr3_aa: CASSSPGRALSSGANVLTF
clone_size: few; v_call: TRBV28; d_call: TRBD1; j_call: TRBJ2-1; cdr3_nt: TGTGCCAGCAGCAAGGACAGGGGGGATGAGCAGTTCTTC; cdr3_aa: CASSKDRGDEQFF
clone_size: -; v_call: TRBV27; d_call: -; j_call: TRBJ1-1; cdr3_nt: TGTGCCAGCAGTCTCAGGAGGTTGGGGACTGAAGCTTTCTTT; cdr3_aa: CASSLRRLGTEAFF
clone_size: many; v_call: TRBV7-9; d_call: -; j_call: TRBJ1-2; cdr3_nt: TGTGCCAGCAGCTTCGGGGCAGGTCGTGACTATGGCTACACCTTC; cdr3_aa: CASSFGAGRDYGYTF
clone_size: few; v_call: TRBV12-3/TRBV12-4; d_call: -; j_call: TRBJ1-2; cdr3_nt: TGTGCCAGCAGTATACCCTTCCTAACCCACTATGGCTACACCTTC; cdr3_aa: CASSIPFLTHYGYTF
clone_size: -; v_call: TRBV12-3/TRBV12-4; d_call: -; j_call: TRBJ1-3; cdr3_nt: TGTGCCAGCAGTTTATTCGGGGGCCGAAACACCATATATTTT; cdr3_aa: CASSLFGGRNTIYF
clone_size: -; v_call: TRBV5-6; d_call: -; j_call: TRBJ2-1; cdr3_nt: TGTGCCAGCAGCGCCACCAGGACCAATGAGCAGTTCTTC; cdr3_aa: CASSATRTNEQFF
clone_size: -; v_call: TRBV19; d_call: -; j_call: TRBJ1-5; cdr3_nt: TGTGCCAGTACCCCCGGTTTTGGGCAGCCCCAGCATTTT; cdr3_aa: CASTPGFGQPQHF
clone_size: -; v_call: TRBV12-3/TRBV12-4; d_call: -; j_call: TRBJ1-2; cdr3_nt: TGTGCCAGCAGCCCTTCATCCCTGACAGCCCTCCGGGGCTACACCTTC; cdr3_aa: CASSPSSLTALRGYTF
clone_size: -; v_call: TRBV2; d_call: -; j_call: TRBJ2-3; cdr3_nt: TGTGCCAGCACCGAGGGCCTACTGGATAGCGATACGCAGTATTTT; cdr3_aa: CASTEGLLDSDTQYF
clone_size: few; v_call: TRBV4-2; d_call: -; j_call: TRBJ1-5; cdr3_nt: TGTGCCAGCAGCCAAGGGGCGGTTAGCAATCAGCCCCAGCATTTT; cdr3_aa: CASSQGAVSNQPQHF
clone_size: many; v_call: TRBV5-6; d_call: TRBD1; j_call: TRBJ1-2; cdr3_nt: TGTGCCAGCAGTCCCGGGACAGGGAGTTATGGCTACACCTTC; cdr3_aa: CASSPGTGSYGYTF
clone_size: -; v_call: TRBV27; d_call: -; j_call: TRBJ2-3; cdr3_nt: TGTGCCAGCAGTTTTCCCGACAGCACAGATACGCAGTATTTT; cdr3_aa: CASSFPDSTDTQYF
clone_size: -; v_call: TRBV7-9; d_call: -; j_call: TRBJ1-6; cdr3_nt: TGTGCCAGCAGCTCCCCGACGGGGGAAAATTCACCCCTCCACTTT; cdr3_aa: CASSSPTGENSPLHF
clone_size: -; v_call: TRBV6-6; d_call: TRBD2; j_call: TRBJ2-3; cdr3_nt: TGTGCCAGCAGCTACCCCGGTGGGGCTAGCGGGGGGCGGCGCACAGATACGCAGTATTTT; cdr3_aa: CASSYPGGASGGRRTDTQYF
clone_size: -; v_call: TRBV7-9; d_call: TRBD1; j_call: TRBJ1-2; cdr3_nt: TGTGCCAGCAGCTCCCCCTTGGACAGGAACTATGGCTACACCTTC; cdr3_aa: CASSSPLDRNYGYTF
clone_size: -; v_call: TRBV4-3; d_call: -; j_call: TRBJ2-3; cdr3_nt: TGCGCCAGCAGCCAAGATTTCCACAGAGGCACAGATACGCAGTATTTT; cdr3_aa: CASSQDFHRGTDTQYF
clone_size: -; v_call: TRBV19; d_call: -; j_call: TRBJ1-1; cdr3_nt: TGTGCCAGTAGATTCGGGCGGGGAGCTTTCTTT; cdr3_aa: CASRFGRGAFF
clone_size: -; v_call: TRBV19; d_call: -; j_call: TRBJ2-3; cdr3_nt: TGTGCCAGTATTGGTCTGACGACAGATACGCAGTATTTT; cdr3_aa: CASIGLTTDTQYF
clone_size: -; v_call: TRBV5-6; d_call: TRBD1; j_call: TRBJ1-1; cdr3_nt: TGTGCCAGCAGCCGAGGGACAGGGGACATGAACACTGAAGCTTTCTTT; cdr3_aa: CASSRGTGDMNTEAFF
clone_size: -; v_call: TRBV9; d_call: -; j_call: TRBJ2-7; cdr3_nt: TGTGCCAGCAGCCGAGAGCACAGCTCCTACGAGCAGTACTTC; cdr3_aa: CASSREHSSYEQYF
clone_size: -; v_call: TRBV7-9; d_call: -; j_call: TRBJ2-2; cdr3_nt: TGTGCCAGCAGCGTTGAACTCGGCGCTACCAGGGAGCTGTTTTTT; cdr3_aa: CASSVELGATRELFF
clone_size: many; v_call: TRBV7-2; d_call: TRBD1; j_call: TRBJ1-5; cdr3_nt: TGTGCCAGCAGCTTAAGGGGGACAGGAATAGGGAGCAATCAGCCCCAGCATTTT; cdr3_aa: CASSLRGTGIGSNQPQHF
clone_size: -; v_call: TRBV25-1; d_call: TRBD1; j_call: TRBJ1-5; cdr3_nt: TGTGCCAGCAGTGACCAGACAGGGATAGCATCGTCCAGCATTAGCAATCAGCCCCAGCATTTT; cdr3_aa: CASSDQTGIASSSISNQPQHF
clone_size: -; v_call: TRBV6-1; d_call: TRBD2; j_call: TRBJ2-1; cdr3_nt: TGTGCCAGCAGTGGAGTCCCGGGACTAGCGACCTACAATGAGCAGTTCTTC; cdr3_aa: CASSGVPGLATYNEQFF
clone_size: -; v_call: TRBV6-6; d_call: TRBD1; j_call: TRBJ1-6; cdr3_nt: TGTGCCAGCAGTTACTTCCTCGGGACAGATAATTCACCCCTCCACTTT; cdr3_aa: CASSYFLGTDNSPLHF
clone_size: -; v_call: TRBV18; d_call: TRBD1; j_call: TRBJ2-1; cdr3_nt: TGTGCCAGCTCACCGGGTGATGGGCAGGGGGTCTGCAATGAGCAGTTCTTC; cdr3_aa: CASSPGDGQGVCNEQFF
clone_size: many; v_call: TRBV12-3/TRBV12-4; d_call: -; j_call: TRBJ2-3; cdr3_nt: TGTGCCAGCAGCCTAGCCCGCACAGATACGCAGTATTTT; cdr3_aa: CASSLARTDTQYF
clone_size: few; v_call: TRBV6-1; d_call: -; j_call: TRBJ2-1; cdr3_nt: TGTGCCAGCAGTGACCGGGACCCTCGGAGGAATGAGCAGTTCTTC; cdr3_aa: CASSDRDPRRNEQFF
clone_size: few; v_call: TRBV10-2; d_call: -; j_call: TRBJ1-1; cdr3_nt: TGCGCCAGCAGTTTGGTACAGCAGCACACTGAAGCTTTCTTT; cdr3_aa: CASSLVQQHTEAFF
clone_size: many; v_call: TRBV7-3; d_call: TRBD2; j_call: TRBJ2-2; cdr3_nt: TGTGCCAGCAGCTTAGGGACTAGTACCACCGGGGAGCTGTTTTTT; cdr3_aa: CASSLGTSTTGELFF
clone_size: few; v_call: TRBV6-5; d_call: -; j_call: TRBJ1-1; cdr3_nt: TGTGCCAGCAGTTACTCGTCGAGTACTGAAGCTTTCTTT; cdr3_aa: CASSYSSSTEAFF
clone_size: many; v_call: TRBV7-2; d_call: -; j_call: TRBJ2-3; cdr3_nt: TGTGCCAGCAGCTTAATTGTGGTTAGCACAGATACGCAGTATTTT; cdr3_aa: CASSLIVVSTDTQYF
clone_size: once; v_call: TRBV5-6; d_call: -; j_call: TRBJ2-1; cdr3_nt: TGTGCCAGCAGCTGGAGGGATTTCTCCTACAATGAGCAGTTCTTC; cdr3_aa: CASSWRDFSYNEQFF
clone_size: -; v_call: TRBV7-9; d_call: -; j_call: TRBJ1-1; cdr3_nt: TGTGCCAGCAGCTTAGGGGCCCCCTGGGAAGCTTTCTTT; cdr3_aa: CASSLGAPWEAFF
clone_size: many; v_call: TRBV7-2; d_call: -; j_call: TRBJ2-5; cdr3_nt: TGTGCCAGCAGCTTAGAGGACCGCCCGGAGACCCAGTACTTC; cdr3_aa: CASSLEDRPETQYF
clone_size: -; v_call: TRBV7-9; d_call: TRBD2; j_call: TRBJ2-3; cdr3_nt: TGTGCCAGCAGCCGAAGGGCTAGCGGGGGGTCTAGCACAGATACGCAGTATTTT; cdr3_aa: CASSRRASGGSSTDTQYF
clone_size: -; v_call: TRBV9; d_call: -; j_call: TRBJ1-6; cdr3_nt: TGTGCCAGCAGCCCAGGTGGGGGATCTAATTCACCCCTCCACTTT; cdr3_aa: CASSPGGGSNSPLHF